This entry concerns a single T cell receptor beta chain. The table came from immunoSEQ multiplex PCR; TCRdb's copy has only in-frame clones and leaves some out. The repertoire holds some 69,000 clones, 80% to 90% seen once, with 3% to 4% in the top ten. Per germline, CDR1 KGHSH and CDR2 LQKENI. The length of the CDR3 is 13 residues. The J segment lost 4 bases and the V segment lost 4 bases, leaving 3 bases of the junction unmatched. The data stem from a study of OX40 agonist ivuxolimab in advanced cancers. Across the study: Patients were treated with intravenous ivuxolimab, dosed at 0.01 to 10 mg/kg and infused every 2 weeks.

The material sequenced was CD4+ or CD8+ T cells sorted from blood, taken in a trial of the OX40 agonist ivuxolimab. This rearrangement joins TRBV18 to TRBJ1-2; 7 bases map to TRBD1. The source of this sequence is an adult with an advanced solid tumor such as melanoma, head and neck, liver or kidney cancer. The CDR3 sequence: CASSRDSSYGYTF. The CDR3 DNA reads TGTGCCAGCTCACGGGACAGCTCCTATGGCTACACCTTC.